The 10 T cell receptor beta chains presented below share a single source sample, sequenced in a study of T cell responses to AZD1222 COVID-19 vaccine. Assay: immunoSEQ multiplex PCR; the TCRdb copy retains only in-frame clones and omits some. The sample records under 150,000 clones, 93% being singletons. The material was peripheral blood, obtained on day 0 of AZD1222 vaccination. Receptor source: an adult in good health.

The genes are TRBV7-2 and TRBJ1-1; weak D call: TRBD1 (6 bases). Germline V gene data show CDR1 as SGHTA and CDR2 as FQGNSA. The CDR3 runs to 14 residues. Trimming shortened V by 4 bases and J by 3 bases, and 12 bases separated the two germline ends. The CDR3 is CASSWNRAYTEAFF. In DNA form, the CDR3 reads TGTGCCAGCAGCTGGAACAGGGCTTACACTGAAGCTTTCTTT. The full variable domain, completed using reference TRBV7-2 and TRBJ1-1, is GAGVSQSPSNKVTEKGKDVELRCDPISGHTALYWYRQSLGQGLEFLIYFQGNSAPDKSGLPSDRFSAERTGGSVSTLTIQRTQQEDSAVYLCASSWNRAYTEAFFGQGTRLTVV.

CDR3 in DNA: TGCGCCAGCCGACAGGGGGCGGGAACTGAAGCTTTCTTT. Translating it yields CASRQGAGTEAFF. The chain uses TRBV5-1 and TRBJ1-1; 10 bases are a match to TRBD1. There are 13 residues in the CDR3. V lost 7 bases and J lost 5; bases outside the gene matches: 5. The V gene's germline CDR1 is SGHRS and CDR2 YFSETQ.

The chain recombines TRBV11-2 with TRBJ2-5, with TRBD1 matching 7 bases. V trimming: 5 bases; J trimming: 2 bases; junction bases outside the gene matches: 8. Looked up from germline, CDR1 is SGHAT and CDR2 is FQNNGV. This CDR3 has 15 amino acids. The CDR3 sequence is CASSLGDRDQETQYF. The CDR3 nucleotides are TGTGCCAGCAGCCTCGGAGACAGGGATCAAGAGACCCAGTACTTC.

The V and J genes are TRBV11-2 and TRBJ2-6; D call uncertain. V gave up 5 bases and J gave up 3 bases, with 11 bases separating them. The CDR3 length is 15 residues. Germline CDR1 and CDR2: SGHAT and FQNNGV. The CDR3 spells CASSPWSVGANVLTF. The DNA for the CDR3 is TGTGCCAGCAGCCCCTGGTCGGTTGGGGCCAACGTCCTGACTTTC.

V and J are TRBV18 and TRBJ2-5; 11 nucleotides align to TRBD2. Germline lookup yields CDR1 KGHSH and CDR2 LQKENI. This CDR3 is 14 amino acids long. The V gene end was trimmed by 5 bases and the J gene end by 4 bases; junction bases not matched to a gene: 3. The CDR3 DNA is TGTGCCAGCTCAGCCGGACTAGCGGGAGAGACCCAGTACTTC. It specifies CASSAGLAGETQYF.

The chain recombines TRBV6-2 or TRBV6-3 with TRBJ2-7, with a tentative D call TRBD2 (6 bases). Germline V lookup: CDR1 MNHEY, CDR2 SVGEGT. The CDR3 extends over 14 amino acids. V dropped 6 bases and J dropped 3 bases, with 15 bases sitting between them. The CDR3 region is CASSVQRTIYEQYF. CDR3 in DNA: TGTGCCAGCAGCGTTCAGCGGACTATCTACGAGCAGTACTTC.

J is TRBJ1-3 and V is TRBV5-1; no firm D call. Looked up from germline, CDR1 is SGHRS and CDR2 is YFSETQ. Trimming took off 4 bases at V and 1 base at J, with 9 bases between the two ends. CDR3 size: 14 residues. As DNA, the CDR3 is TGCGCCAGCAGCCTCGGGAATTCTGGAAACACCATATATTTT. The encoded protein is CASSLGNSGNTIYF.

This chain links TRBV30 with TRBJ1-3; D might be TRBD1 (6 bases). The germline gives CDR1 GTSNPN, CDR2 SVGIG (reference sequence). The CDR3 runs to 16 residues. Trimming took off 1 base at V and 8 bases at J, with 21 bases between the two ends. The CDR3 region is CAWSANGRGIGDTIYF. In nucleotides, the CDR3 is TGTGCCTGGAGTGCAAACGGCAGGGGAATCGGAGACACCATATATTTT. The whole variable domain, filled in from reference TRBV30 and TRBJ1-3, reads SQTIHQWPATLVQPVGSPLSLECTVEGTSNPNLYWYRQAAGRGLQLLFYSVGIGQISSEVPQNLSASRPQDRQFILSSKKLLLSDSGFYLCAWSANGRGIGDTIYFGEGSWLTVV.

CDR3 DNA: TGCGCCAGCAGCTTGGCCGCGGGAGGGGGGAATGAGCAGTTCTTC. Translated: CASSLAAGGGNEQFF. The chain has TRBV5-1 and TRBJ2-1, with 9 nucleotides matching TRBD2. In germline, CDR1 is SGHRS, CDR2 YFSETQ. The CDR3 totals 15 residues. J gave up 7 bases and V 0 bases, and 5 bases lay outside the gene matches.

This rearrangement joins TRBV10-3 to TRBJ2-1; D is undetermined. V lost 6 bases, J lost 3 bases, and 15 bases lay in between. CDR1 is ENHRY, CDR2 SYGVKD, per germline. The CDR3 extends over 15 amino acids. The CDR3 DNA is TGTGCCATCAGCGGACGGCAACACTACTACAATGAGCAGTTCTTC. Protein sequence: CAISGRQHYYNEQFF.